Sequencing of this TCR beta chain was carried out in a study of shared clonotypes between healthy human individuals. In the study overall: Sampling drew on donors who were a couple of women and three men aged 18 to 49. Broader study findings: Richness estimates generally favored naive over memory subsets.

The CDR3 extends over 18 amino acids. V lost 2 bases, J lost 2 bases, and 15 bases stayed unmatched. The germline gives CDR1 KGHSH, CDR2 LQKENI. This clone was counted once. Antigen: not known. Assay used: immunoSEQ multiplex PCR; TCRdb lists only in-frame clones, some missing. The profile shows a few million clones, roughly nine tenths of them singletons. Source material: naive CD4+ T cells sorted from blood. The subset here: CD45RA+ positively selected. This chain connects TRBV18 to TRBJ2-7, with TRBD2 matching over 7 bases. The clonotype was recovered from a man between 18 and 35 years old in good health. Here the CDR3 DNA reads TGTGCCAGCTCACCAATGTGGGGTGGCGGGGGAGGAACCTACGAGCAGTACTTC. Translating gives CASSPMWGGGGGTYEQYF.